A selection of T cell receptor beta chains follows, all from one sample in a study of response to subunit inactivated influenza vaccine. TCRdb fed the RT-PCR reads into MiXCR, producing one record per CDR3 protein. The data hold approximately 530,000 distinct CDR3 sequences, with 10% to 15% observed a single time. Here the sequenced sample was PBMCs from blood, taken 40 to 50 days after vaccination. These receptors all come from a man aged 50 or older who received an inactivated influenza vaccine. Each CDR3 is given with its conserved first and last residue. D genes are given only for firm matches. Size is omitted from some rows. Given values are once, few, many or a class for expanded clones.

cdr3_nt cdr3_aa v_call clone_size j_call d_call
TGTGCCAGCAGTGATGCAGGGGGAAGCTACAAGACCCAGTACTTC CASSDAGGSYKTQYF TRBV2 NA TRBJ2-5 TRBD1
TGTGCCAGCAGTTACTCGACATTAGCTGAAGGGCAGTTCTTC CASSYSTLAEGQFF TRBV6-5 NA TRBJ2-1 NA
TGCAGCGTAGACAGGTACAATGAGCAGTTCTTC CSVDRYNEQFF TRBV29-1 many TRBJ2-1 NA
TGTGCCACCAGTGATTTAGACAGTTCTTCCCCAGATACGCAGTATTTT CATSDLDSSSPDTQYF TRBV24-1 NA TRBJ2-3 NA
TGTGCCAGCAGTTTTGCCGGGGGGCAGTACTTC CASSFAGGQYF TRBV12-3/TRBV12-4 few TRBJ2-7 NA
TGCGCCAGCAGCCCGTACGTCAATCAGCCCCAGCATTTT CASSPYVNQPQHF TRBV5-1 many TRBJ1-5 NA
TGCGCCAGCAGCCCCAGACAGGGGACCACCTACGAGCAGTACTTC CASSPRQGTTYEQYF TRBV5-1 many TRBJ2-7 TRBD1
TGCTGTGCTAGGGAGCCGGTCACTAGCGGGAGGGGCAATGAGCAGTTCTTC CCAREPVTSGRGNEQFF TRBV20-1 NA TRBJ2-1 TRBD2
TGCAGTGCTAGACCGGGACAGGGGGCTCAAGATACGCAGTATTTT CSARPGQGAQDTQYF TRBV20-1 NA TRBJ2-3 TRBD1
TGCAGTGCTAGAGATGGCGCTAGCGGGAGGGGAACTAGCACAGATACGCAGTATTTT CSARDGASGRGTSTDTQYF TRBV20-1 few TRBJ2-3 TRBD2
TGTGCCAGCACTCCGACATCGGGACTAGCGGGCTACAATGAGCAGTTCTTC CASTPTSGLAGYNEQFF TRBV12-3/TRBV12-4 NA TRBJ2-1 TRBD2
TGTGCCAGCAGTCTCAGTAAGGGGTGGGTGGAGACCCAGTACTTC CASSLSKGWVETQYF TRBV12-3/TRBV12-4 few TRBJ2-5 NA
TGCGCCAGCAGCTTGGCAGGGAACTCCAAAAACATTCAGTACTTC CASSLAGNSKNIQYF TRBV5-1 few TRBJ2-4 NA
TGTGCCAGCAGCTTAGCTCATTATGGGCCAGAGACCCAGTACTTC CASSLAHYGPETQYF TRBV7-9 few TRBJ2-5 NA
TGCAGTGCTCCGACTGGGGGGTCGGATACGCAGTATTTT CSAPTGGSDTQYF TRBV20-1 NA TRBJ2-3 NA
TGTGCCATCCAAAAGGCTAGCGGGGTTAGCACAGATACGCAGTATTTT CAIQKASGVSTDTQYF TRBV10-3 few TRBJ2-3 TRBD2
TGTGCCAGCAGTGTTCCGGATAGGAAGGAGGACGGGAACCAAGAGACCCAGTACTTC CASSVPDRKEDGNQETQYF TRBV2 few TRBJ2-5 NA
TGTGCCTGGAGCCAGGGTCCCGGTAGCAATCAGCCCCAGCATTTT CAWSQGPGSNQPQHF TRBV30 few TRBJ1-5 NA
TGCGCCAGTCTGTACCGGGAGCCGTACTTC CASLYREPYF TRBV5-1 many TRBJ2-7 NA
TGTGCCAGCAGCTTAAGCTCGGGCGGAAACACCATATATTTT CASSLSSGGNTIYF TRBV7-9 NA TRBJ1-3 NA
TGCGCCAGCAGCGTGACCCCGGGACGGCAAGAGACCCAGTACTTC CASSVTPGRQETQYF TRBV5-1 few TRBJ2-5 NA
TGTGCCAGCAGCCCCACCCACAGGGGTGGCAATCAGCCCCAGCATTTT CASSPTHRGGNQPQHF TRBV12-3/TRBV12-4 few TRBJ1-5 TRBD1
TGTGCCAGCAGCCACAGGGGAAATAATTCACCCCTCCACTTT CASSHRGNNSPLHF TRBV3-1 few TRBJ1-6 NA
TGTGCCAGCAGCCTGCATGGGGATAACACCGGGGAGCTGTTTTTT CASSLHGDNTGELFF TRBV12-3/TRBV12-4 few TRBJ2-2 NA
TGTGCCAGCAGTAAGGACGATGGCTCCTACAATGAGCAGTTCTTC CASSKDDGSYNEQFF TRBV12-3/TRBV12-4 once TRBJ2-1 NA
TGTGCCAGCAGTCTGTTGGTCGAAGAGACCCAGTACTTC CASSLLVEETQYF TRBV12-3/TRBV12-4 NA TRBJ2-5 NA
TGTGCCAGCAGTTTTGAGGGTTCCTACGAGCAGTACTTC CASSFEGSYEQYF TRBV12-3/TRBV12-4 few TRBJ2-7 NA
TGTGCCAGCAGCCCGGGACTAGCGGGAGATAGCGAGCAGTACTTC CASSPGLAGDSEQYF TRBV7-9 few TRBJ2-7 TRBD2
TGCGCCAGCAGCTCTCGGGGGGAGGAGCAGTACTTC CASSSRGEEQYF TRBV5-1 many TRBJ2-7 TRBD2
TGTGCCAGCAGCTTCAGGAACTATGGCTACACCTTC CASSFRNYGYTF TRBV7-2 few TRBJ1-2 NA
TGCAGCGTTTGTAAACCGAAGGGGGGGAGGCTATACAATGAGCAGTTCTTC CSVCKPKGGRLYNEQFF TRBV29-1 many TRBJ2-1 NA
TGTGCCGGAGGGATTACCTCCTACGAGCAGTACTTC CAGGITSYEQYF TRBV28 few TRBJ2-7 NA
TGTGCCAGCAGCCTAAGGCAGACGCTATTAAATGAGCAGTTCTTC CASSLRQTLLNEQFF TRBV11-2 NA TRBJ2-1 NA
TGCAGCGTGACGGGACAGATGAACACTGAAGCTTTCTTT CSVTGQMNTEAFF TRBV29-1 few TRBJ1-1 TRBD1
TGTGCCAGCAGCTCCCAGATGGACGGTTATAATTCACCCCTCCACTTT CASSSQMDGYNSPLHF TRBV5-6 many TRBJ1-6 NA
TGTGCCAGCCAACTACTAGCGAGCACAGATACGCAGTATTTT CASQLLASTDTQYF TRBV3-1 NA TRBJ2-3 TRBD2
TGTGCCACCAGTCTTGCGGCCGGGGGGCAAGAGACCCAGTACTTC CATSLAAGGQETQYF TRBV24-1 NA TRBJ2-5 TRBD2
TGTGCCAGCAGCCTACGGGACAGGGGGGCCTACGAGCAGTACTTC CASSLRDRGAYEQYF TRBV3-1 NA TRBJ2-7 TRBD1
TGTGCCAGCAGCCGCGGGACAGGGGCCCATGAGCAGTTCTTC CASSRGTGAHEQFF TRBV11-3 few TRBJ2-1 TRBD1
TGTGCCACCAGTGACTCGGAGGACACTCACCATATTCAAGAGACCCAGTACTTC CATSDSEDTHHIQETQYF TRBV24-1 NA TRBJ2-5 NA
TGTGCCATCAGGGGGGCAGAAAAAGAGACCCAGTACTTC CAIRGAEKETQYF TRBV10-3 NA TRBJ2-5 NA
TGCAGTGCTAGCTCGGTCGAACCTCAAAGCCAAGCTAATGAAAAACTGTTTTTT CSASSVEPQSQANEKLFF TRBV20-1 few TRBJ1-4 NA
TGTGCCAGCAGTTCCCTTGGACGGACTAATGAAAAACTGTTTTTT CASSSLGRTNEKLFF TRBV11-2 few TRBJ1-4 NA
TGTGCCAGCAGGCGGGACAAACAAAACATTCAGTACTTC CASRRDKQNIQYF TRBV21-1 few TRBJ2-4 NA
TGTGCCAGCGTCCTCCGGTGGGCTAGCGGGAGAGTTGCAGATACGCAGTATTTT CASVLRWASGRVADTQYF TRBV5-5 many TRBJ2-3 TRBD2
TGTGCCAGCAGCCAGGAGACAGGGGACATCTACGAGCAGTACTTC CASSQETGDIYEQYF TRBV5-6 few TRBJ2-7 TRBD1
TGCAGTGCTCGTCGGGGGCCTAGCACAGATACGCAGTATTTT CSARRGPSTDTQYF TRBV20-1 many TRBJ2-3 NA
TGCAGTGCTCGCGCTATCCCATCCTACGAGCAGTACTTC CSARAIPSYEQYF TRBV20-1 few TRBJ2-7 NA
TGTGCCAGCAGTTACTTGGCAGGTACTATCGTGCAGTACTTC CASSYLAGTIVQYF TRBV6-5 few TRBJ2-7 NA
TGTGCCAGCACCAATTGGGGGAGTGAAGCTTTCTTT CASTNWGSEAFF TRBV5-6 NA TRBJ1-1 NA
TGTGCCAGCAGCCTTAGCGGGGGGATTTCCTACGAGCAGTACTTC CASSLSGGISYEQYF TRBV7-2 few TRBJ2-7 TRBD2
TGTGCCAGCAGCTTAGTAGCGGGAGGGGGGACAGATACGCAGTATTTT CASSLVAGGGTDTQYF TRBV7-2 many TRBJ2-3 TRBD2
TGTGCCAGCAGCCCGAACATGGCAGGAGAAAAACTGTTTTTT CASSPNMAGEKLFF TRBV7-2 few TRBJ1-4 NA
TGTGCCAGCAGCCAAGATGGGGTCCGGGGGACCCAGTACTTC CASSQDGVRGTQYF TRBV14 few TRBJ2-5 NA
TGCGCCAGCAGCCCTAGGTACCGGGACTACGCGAGTGAGCAGTTCTTC CASSPRYRDYASEQFF TRBV4-3 many TRBJ2-1 TRBD2